Presented here are 30 T cell receptor beta chains from one specimen sequenced in a study of Ad26.COV2.S vaccination and SARS-CoV-2 variants. Method: immunoSEQ multiplex PCR; TCRdb's copy keeps in-frame clones and lacks some. This sample carries 300,000 to 400,000 clones, approximately 86% of them seen once, and the ten largest clones take about 10%. Stated treatment: about 20 received Ad26.COV2.S at low or high dose, single or two shots; 5 received placebo; per-sample allocation not given. Sampling occurred on day 63 after the first vaccine or placebo injection. Here the sequenced sample was peripheral blood, taken in a trial of Ad26.COV2.S vaccine versus placebo. The receptors stem from a person aged 18-60 years who received the Ad26.COV2.S COVID-19 vaccine or a placebo.

This clone was counted ten times or more. The chain has TRBV7-9 and TRBJ1-2; D is unclear. CDR1 and CDR2 from the germline V gene are SEHNR and FQNEAQ (reference sequence). The CDR3 runs to 14 residues. The ends were cut back, 4 bases at V and 2 bases at J, with 11 bases in the middle. This CDR3 reads CASSSPGSNYGYTF. The CDR3 region has the DNA TGTGCCAGCAGCTCGCCTGGGAGCAACTATGGCTACACCTTC.

The rearrangement uses TRBV24-1 and TRBJ2-7; no clear D gene. V lost 0 bases, J lost 2 bases, and 13 bases lay in between. This CDR3 is built from 16 residues. CDR1 and CDR2 from the germline V gene are KGHDR and SFDVKD. CDR3 amino acids: CATSDLVRTQTYEQYF. CDR3 DNA sequence: TGTGCCACCAGTGATTTGGTAAGGACCCAAACCTACGAGCAGTACTTC.

V is TRBV4-1 and J is TRBJ2-1, with TRBD2 identical over 8 bases. Per germline, CDR1 MGHRA and CDR2 YSYEKL. The CDR3 loop spans 14 amino acids. The junction had 3 bases not matched to a gene; V was cut back by 3 bases and J by 5 bases. The CDR3 is CASSQRGEDNEQFF. CDR3 nucleotides: TGCGCCAGCAGCCAGCGGGGGGAGGACAATGAGCAGTTCTTC.

Only one count was recorded for this clone. The rearrangement uses TRBV19 and TRBJ2-1; D perhaps matches TRBD2 (7 bases). Trimming cost V 6 bases and J 5 bases, with 20 bases left between them. The CDR3 totals 16 residues. CDR1 and CDR2 (germline): LNHDA, SQIVND (reference sequence). The CDR3 bases are TGTGCCAGTAGCCCTATCAATGCGGGGGCCCACAATGAGCAGTTCTTC. It encodes CASSPINAGAHNEQFF.

The chain joins TRBV7-2 to TRBJ2-3; 15 bases line up with TRBD2. The V segment lost 4 bases and the J segment 5 bases; nucleotides outside the gene matches: 7. This CDR3 contains 17 residues. Germline assignment: CDR1 SGHTA and CDR2 FQGNSA. The CDR3 DNA is TGTGCCAGCAGCTCTAGGACTAGCGGGGGGGCCGGAGATACGCAGTATTTT. Translating it yields CASSSRTSGGAGDTQYF.

The chain recombines TRBV28 with TRBJ1-2; D possibly corresponds to TRBD1 (5 bases). Trimming took 7 bases from V and 7 from J, leaving 16 bases between them. CDR1 is MDHEN and CDR2 is SYDVKM in the germline V gene. CDR3 length equals 13 residues. The CDR3 protein is CASNNPGARGYTF. The CDR3 nucleotides are TGTGCCAGCAATAATCCCGGGGCCCGTGGCTACACCTTC.

This chain connects TRBV29-1 to TRBJ1-2, with D maybe TRBD1 (5 bases). The V and J ends lost 0 bases and 4 bases respectively, with 9 bases between them. Germline CDR1 reads SQVTM; CDR2 reads ANQGSEA. CDR3 length: 13 amino acids. The CDR3: CSVEDSGGYGYTF. The CDR3 bases are TGCAGCGTTGAAGATTCGGGGGGCTATGGCTACACCTTC.

As concerns this clone: Other nucleotide sequences from this sample produce the same CDR3. This chain joins TRBV7-2 and TRBJ1-5; possible D gene TRBD1, 6 bases. V was trimmed by 2 bases and J by 0 bases, leaving 8 bases between them. Germline V gene sequence: CDR1 SGHTA, CDR2 FQGNSA. The CDR3 loop spans 15 amino acids. CDR3 region: CASSLQGNSNQPQHF. The CDR3 DNA follows: TGTGCCAGCAGCTTACAGGGGAATAGCAATCAGCCCCAGCATTTT.

This chain connects TRBV5-5 to TRBJ2-1; D is uncertain. Trimming cost V 2 bases and J 2 bases, with 8 bases left between them. The CDR3 runs to 14 residues. Germline CDR1 is SGHKS and CDR2 is YYEKEE (reference sequence). CDR3 bases: TGTGCCAGCAGCTTTAATTCTCCCTACAATGAGCAGTTCTTC. The encoded protein is CASSFNSPYNEQFF.

The rearrangement links TRBV5-1 to TRBJ1-2; 9 nucleotides align to TRBD1. The CDR3 is 15 residues long. Germline V gives CDR1 SGHRS, CDR2 YFSETQ. V lost 0 bases and J lost 4; bases outside the gene matches: 4. The CDR3 protein is CASSLDGTGIYGYTF. The CDR3 DNA sequence: TGCGCCAGCAGCTTGGACGGGACAGGGATCTATGGCTACACCTTC.

V gene TRBV18 combines with J gene TRBJ1-2; maybe TRBD1 (5 bases). Germline lookup yields CDR1 KGHSH and CDR2 LQKENI. Trimming left V 1 base short and J 4 bases short, with 13 bases between. The CDR3 loop spans 15 amino acids. In DNA, the CDR3 is TGTGCCAGCTCACCACGGTTAGGAGGGGCCTATGGCTACACCTTC. Its protein is CASSPRLGGAYGYTF. The full variable domain, with the rest looked up from reference TRBV18 and TRBJ1-2, is NAGVMQNPRHLVRRRGQEARLRCSPMKGHSHVYWYRQLPEEGLKFMVYLQKENIIDESGMPKERFSAEFPKEGPSILRIQQVVRGDSAAYFCASSPRLGGAYGYTFGSGTRLTVV.

J is TRBJ2-7 and V is TRBV12-3 or TRBV12-4, with 9 bases that match TRBD1. The CDR3 extends over 13 amino acids. With 7 bases clipped from V and 4 bases from J, the junction kept 5 bases outside the gene matches. CDR3 sequence (DNA): TGTGCCAGCAACGGGACAGGGTTATACGAGCAGTACTTC. Translating it yields CASNGTGLYEQYF.

The V gene is TRBV5-6, the J gene TRBJ2-7, with D possibly being TRBD1 (6 bases). Germline lookup yields CDR1 SGHDT and CDR2 YYEEEE. CDR3 length: 13 amino acids. Trimming cost V 5 bases and J 7 bases, with 16 bases left between them. The CDR3 DNA is TGTGCCAGCAGGTTACAGGGACCAGGGGAGCAGTACTTC. Translation gives CASRLQGPGEQYF.

This chain's CDR3 is CASSLEGNIQYF. DNA for the CDR3: TGCGCCAGCAGCTTGGAAGGAAACATTCAGTACTTC. The V gene is TRBV5-1, the J gene TRBJ2-4; D is uncertain. CDR1 is SGHRS and CDR2 is YFSETQ in the germline V gene. The CDR3 spans 12 residues. Trimming stripped 0 bases from V and 6 bases from J, with 4 bases between.

The V gene is TRBV7-8, the J gene TRBJ2-7; D is unresolved. CDR3 length: 13 amino acids. The ends were cut back, 1 base at V and 0 bases at J, with 4 bases in the middle. CDR1 and CDR2 (germline): SGHVS, FQNEAQ. The CDR3 reads CASSLDSSYEQYF. The CDR3 region has the DNA TGTGCCAGCAGCTTAGACAGCTCCTACGAGCAGTACTTC. Looking up the rest from reference TRBV7-8 and TRBJ2-7 gives the full variable domain: GAGVSQSPRYKVAKRGQDVALRCDPISGHVSLFWYQQALGQGPEFLTYFQNEAQLDKSGLPSDRFFAERPEGSVSTLKIQRTQQEDSAVYLCASSLDSSYEQYFGPGTRLTVT.

The rearrangement uses TRBV28 and TRBJ1-4, with TRBD1 as a possible D gene (6 bases). This CDR3 contains 18 residues. The germline V and J ends were trimmed by 1 base and 8 bases, with 23 bases remaining between them. Germline V gene data show CDR1 as MDHEN and CDR2 as SYDVKM. Written as DNA, the CDR3 is TGTGCCAGCAGTTTATCCCGGCTTGGGGGGCACCAGAGGGAAAAACTGTTTTTT. Its protein is CASSLSRLGGHQREKLFF. The whole variable domain, filled in from reference TRBV28 and TRBJ1-4, reads DVKVTQSSRYLVKRTGEKVFLECVQDMDHENMFWYRQDPGLGLRLIYFSYDVKMKEKGDIPEGYSVSREKKERFSLILESASTNQTSMYLCASSLSRLGGHQREKLFFGSGTQLSVL.

This chain joins TRBV28 and TRBJ2-5; D not resolved. V shed 3 bases and J shed 2 bases, with 7 bases lying between them. This CDR3 contains 13 residues. Germline lookup yields CDR1 MDHEN and CDR2 SYDVKM. The CDR3 DNA reads TGTGCCAGCAGTTTCTGGGCACAAGAGACCCAGTACTTC. Translated: CASSFWAQETQYF.

A single count supports this clone. V usage is TRBV5-1 and J usage is TRBJ2-5, with 8 bases lining up with TRBD2. Trimming at V came to 1 base and at J to 1 base, leaving 6 bases not matched to a gene. This CDR3 contains 16 residues. Germline assignment: CDR1 SGHRS and CDR2 YFSETQ. CDR3 bases: TGCGCCAGCAGCTTGTTGGTAGCGGGACTCCAAGAGACCCAGTACTTC. It specifies CASSLLVAGLQETQYF.

The gene calls are TRBV7-9 and TRBJ2-5, with a weak D call TRBD1 (5 bases). The CDR3 covers 15 residues. The ends were cut back, 1 base at V and 2 bases at J, with 11 bases in the middle. Germline CDR1 reads SEHNR; CDR2 reads FQNEAQ (reference sequence). The CDR3 bases are TGTGCCAGCAGCTTAGGTGACAGACTGCAAGAGACCCAGTACTTC. Protein product: CASSLGDRLQETQYF.

The chain links TRBV6-2 or TRBV6-3 to TRBJ1-1; D might be TRBD1 (5 bases). Trimming removed 3 bases at V and 1 base at J, with 9 bases between. The CDR3 is 14 amino acids. Germline V gene sequence: CDR1 MNHEY, CDR2 SVGEGT. The CDR3 protein is CASSYIGGNTEAFF. In DNA, the CDR3 is TGTGCCAGCAGTTATATTGGGGGGAACACTGAAGCTTTCTTT.

The V gene is TRBV4-2, the J gene TRBJ2-2, with TRBD2 matching over 8 bases. Unmatched junction bases numbered 13, after V lost 5 bases and J lost 5 bases. This CDR3 has 17 residues. CDR1 is LGHNA, CDR2 YNFKEQ, per germline. This CDR3 reads CASSGGSGIPGTGELFF. As DNA, the CDR3 is TGTGCCAGCAGCGGAGGTAGCGGGATCCCCGGGACCGGGGAGCTGTTTTTT.

V gene TRBV19 combines with J gene TRBJ1-5; TRBD1 matches 9 bases. From germline, CDR1 is LNHDA and CDR2 SQIVND (reference sequence). The length of the CDR3 is 15 residues. V lost 3 bases, J lost 9 bases, and 9 bases stayed unmatched. CDR3 residues: CASSMGDRDRGPQHF. In DNA form, the CDR3 reads TGTGCCAGTAGTATGGGGGACAGGGACCGGGGGCCCCAGCATTTT.

V usage is TRBV6-2 or TRBV6-3 and J usage is TRBJ1-2; 8 positions match TRBD1. V shed 4 bases and J 4 bases; nucleotides not matched to a gene: 5. The CDR3 totals 14 residues. Germline assignment: CDR1 MNHEY and CDR2 SVGEGT. CDR3 nucleotide sequence: TGTGCCAGCAGTTGGGACGACAGGGGCTATGGCTACACCTTC. Protein sequence: CASSWDDRGYGYTF.

The J gene is TRBJ2-3, the V gene TRBV5-1; D ambiguous. The germline gives CDR1 SGHRS, CDR2 YFSETQ. This CDR3 region has 15 residues. V was pared by 7 bases and J by 0 bases, with 15 bases between. The CDR3 region has the DNA TGCGCCAGCCGTTGGGTGGAAGGGAGCACAGATACGCAGTATTTT. This translates into CASRWVEGSTDTQYF.

This chain joins TRBV11-2 and TRBJ1-2; 8 bases match TRBD1. CDR3 size: 14 residues. Germline lookup yields CDR1 SGHAT and CDR2 FQNNGV. Losses at the gene ends were 6 bases for V and 4 bases for J; bases not matched to a gene: 7. CDR3 nucleotides: TGTGCCAGCAGTCTACAGGGGGGCGGCTATGGCTACACCTTC. Encoded protein: CASSLQGGGYGYTF.

The rearrangement joins TRBV4-2 to TRBJ2-1; D gene uncertain. Deletions cut 0 bases from V and 0 bases from J, with 6 bases between. In germline, CDR1 is LGHNA, CDR2 YNFKEQ. The CDR3 has 15 residues. The chain's CDR3 is CASSQESSSYNEQFF. DNA for the CDR3: TGTGCCAGCAGCCAAGAATCCAGCTCCTACAATGAGCAGTTCTTC.

This chain joins TRBV11-2 and TRBJ1-1; 8 positions match TRBD1. The CDR3 totals 14 residues. Germline CDR1 and CDR2: SGHAT and FQNNGV. J lost 5 bases, V lost 5 bases, and 7 bases had no gene match. As DNA, the CDR3 is TGTGCCAGCAGCCTTACAGGGGGGTGGACTGAAGCTTTCTTT. Translating it yields CASSLTGGWTEAFF.

This rearrangement joins TRBV4-1 to TRBJ1-5, with 12 positions matching TRBD1. This CDR3 is built from 18 residues. Germline loops: CDR1 MGHRA, CDR2 YSYEKL. V was clipped by 4 bases and J by 2 bases; unmatched bases: 9. DNA of the CDR3: TGCGCCAGCAGCCCCTCGGGACAGGGGGCGCGGGGCAATCAGCCCCAGCATTTT. Amino acid sequence: CASSPSGQGARGNQPQHF.

This sequence joins TRBV28 and TRBJ2-2; 12 nucleotides agree with TRBD2. The CDR3 extends over 16 amino acids. Looked up from germline, CDR1 is MDHEN and CDR2 is SYDVKM. After removal of 6 bases from V and 7 bases from J, the junction contained 9 bases not matched to a gene. CDR3 sequence reads: CASRETSGSVSGELFF. DNA for the CDR3: TGTGCCAGCAGGGAGACTAGCGGGAGTGTTAGCGGGGAGCTGTTTTTT. Full variable domain (missing parts from reference TRBV28 and TRBJ2-2): DVKVTQSSRYLVKRTGEKVFLECVQDMDHENMFWYRQDPGLGLRLIYFSYDVKMKEKGDIPEGYSVSREKKERFSLILESASTNQTSMYLCASRETSGSVSGELFFGEGSRLTVL.

Concerning this clone: An end of the junction does not agree with germline; a read error may underlie this. The chain couples TRBV5-6 to TRBJ1-6; no firm D call. Germline CDR1 is SGHDT and CDR2 is YYEEEE. The length of the CDR3 is 13 residues. CDR3 protein: CASSLDVGRIFVF. The CDR3 region has the DNA TGTGCCAGCAGCTTGGATGTAGGGCGGATCTTTGTCTTT.